This is a list of T cell receptor beta chains from one sample in a study of cytomegalovirus exposure and HLA in healthy donors. TCRdb's table, derived via immunoSEQ multiplex PCR, lists solely in-frame clones and lacks some. The sample has 130,000 to 150,000 clones; around 77% are singletons. The sequenced material came from PBMCs. These receptors all come from a woman aged 45-65 years in good health and CMV-seronegative. The CDR3 runs from the conserved cysteine through the conserved F or W. A D gene is named only where the DNA matches it firmly. The listing skips clone size in some rows; elsewhere it reads once, few, many or a size class.

d_call	v_call	j_call	clone_size	cdr3_aa	cdr3_nt
NA	TRBV5-6	TRBJ1-5	once	CASSLFGGDHQPQHF	TGTGCCAGCAGCTTGTTCGGAGGGGACCATCAGCCCCAGCATTTT
TRBD2	TRBV7-8	TRBJ2-1	few	CASSSQRGGLTRRVYEQFF	TGTGCCAGCAGCTCCCAGCGGGGGGGCTTAACCCGAAGAGTCTATGAGCAGTTCTTC
NA	TRBV18	TRBJ2-5	NA	CASSPGPPQETQYF	TGTGCCAGCTCACCAGGCCCCCCCCAAGAGACCCAGTACTTC
NA	TRBV7-9	TRBJ2-1	NA	CASSSPYNEQFF	TGTGCCAGCAGCTCCCCTTACAATGAGCAGTTCTTC
TRBD1	TRBV6-5	TRBJ2-7	NA	CASSSRQGAVYEQYF	TGTGCCAGCAGCTCCCGACAGGGGGCCGTCTACGAGCAGTACTTC
NA	TRBV25-1	TRBJ1-1	once	CASSDPYTEAFF	TGTGCCAGCAGTGACCCCTACACTGAAGCTTTCTTT
TRBD2	TRBV2	TRBJ2-3	NA	CASRGLESTDTQYF	TGTGCCAGCAGGGGACTAGAAAGCACAGATACGCAGTATTTT
NA	TRBV4-1	TRBJ1-4	NA	CASSQDLEVWSEKLFF	TGCGCCAGCAGCCAAGATCTTGAGGTCTGGAGCGAAAAACTGTTTTTT
NA	TRBV6-1	TRBJ2-1	NA	CASSEFSGTYNEQFF	TGTGCCAGCAGTGAATTCTCCGGGACCTACAATGAGCAGTTCTTC
TRBD1	TRBV19	TRBJ2-7	few	CASSPDRDRGQIYEQYF	TGTGCCAGTAGCCCAGACCGGGACAGGGGGCAAATCTACGAGCAGTACTTC
NA	TRBV6-5	TRBJ1-5	NA	CASGTGSQPQHF	TGTGCCAGCGGAACAGGGAGTCAGCCCCAGCATTTT
NA	TRBV9	TRBJ2-2	NA	CASSVRTGELFF	TGTGCCAGCAGCGTCCGCACCGGGGAGCTGTTTTTT
TRBD1	TRBV4-2	TRBJ2-7	once	CASSQDLLTGVEQYF	TGTGCCAGCAGCCAGGATCTCCTGACAGGGGTCGAGCAGTACTTC
TRBD1	TRBV25-1	TRBJ2-3	NA	CASSEGGQGRKTDTQYF	TGTGCCAGCAGTGAAGGGGGACAGGGCCGAAAGACAGATACGCAGTATTTT
TRBD2	TRBV9	TRBJ2-3	NA	CASSGSVGGVDTQYF	TGTGCCAGCAGCGGGAGTGTGGGGGGGGTAGATACGCAGTATTTT
TRBD1	TRBV5-6	TRBJ1-4	NA	CASSLAGTGNEKLFF	TGTGCCAGCAGCTTGGCTGGGACAGGGAATGAAAAACTGTTTTTT
NA	TRBV9	TRBJ1-1	NA	CASNQAPPGVANTEAFF	TGTGCCAGCAACCAAGCTCCCCCCGGGGTGGCGAACACTGAAGCTTTCTTT